The clone carrying this T cell receptor beta chain has at least ten counts. What it recognizes is unknown. The data belong to a study of identical twins. Broader study findings: Findings came from cross-sectional statistics, without long-term follow-up of donors. Researchers reported excess low generation probability among twin-shared out-of-frame alpha sequences.

TCRdb analysed the 5' RACE reads with MiXCR anew, one entry per CDR3 protein. This repertoire shows around 1.7 million distinct CDR3 sequences, around 29% found once; its top ten account for over 0.25%. Sequencing was done on a sample of cord blood. This TCR was recovered from a newborn girl in good health.

The DNA for the CDR3 is TGCAGCGTTCGGACAGGCCTCTCCTACGAGCAGTACTTC. Translated: CSVRTGLSYEQYF. V and J are TRBV29-1 and TRBJ2-7; 7 bases line up with TRBD1. With V trimmed by 5 bases and J by 0 bases, 4 bases remained unmatched. The CDR3 is 13 residues long. The germline gives CDR1 SQVTM, CDR2 ANQGSEA.